Listed below are T cell receptor beta chains from one sample, sequenced in a study of shared clonotypes between healthy human individuals. Sequencing was performed with immunoSEQ multiplex PCR; in TCRdb, only in-frame clones are kept and a portion is missing. The top ten clones hold about 1.8% of a sample with 2 million to 2.5 million clones, around 93% of them seen once. Material for sequencing was naive CD8+ T cells from PBMCs. Receptors were obtained from a man aged 18 to 30 in good health. Some clones in this sample may be carry-over from other donors' samples. Both conserved end residues are part of each CDR3. The D gene is left open where the match is weak. Size values are once, few and many counts, or a class for expanded clones, and some rows have none.

v_call	j_call	cdr3_length	clone_size	d_call	cdr3_aa	cdr3_nt
TRBV29-1	TRBJ2-7	12	-	-	CSVGGQGGEQYF	TGCAGCGTTGGAGGTCAGGGGGGCGAGCAGTACTTC
TRBV2	TRBJ1-2	15	-	-	CASSETAEFGYGYTF	TGTGCCAGCAGTGAAACGGCGGAATTTGGCTATGGCTACACCTTC
TRBV29-1	TRBJ2-7	12	-	-	CSVEAGYYEQYF	TGCAGCGTTGAAGCCGGTTACTACGAGCAGTACTTC
TRBV5-6	TRBJ2-1	17	-	TRBD2	CASSLARLAGLDNEQFF	TGTGCCAGCAGCTTGGCAAGACTAGCGGGATTGGACAATGAGCAGTTCTTC
TRBV2	TRBJ2-7	15	-	-	CASTYGYPLSYEQYF	TGTGCCAGCACCTACGGGTATCCCCTCTCCTACGAGCAGTACTTC
TRBV4-2	TRBJ2-1	15	-	-	CASSPGLSSYNEQFF	TGTGCCAGCAGCCCCGGACTGAGCTCCTACAATGAGCAGTTCTTC
TRBV27	TRBJ2-4	16	-	TRBD2	CASSSRLAGVKDIQYF	TGTGCCAGCAGTTCACGACTAGCGGGAGTTAAAGACATTCAGTACTTC
TRBV7-2	TRBJ2-7	15	once	TRBD1	CASSSRRDSSREQYF	TGTGCCAGCAGCTCGCGCCGGGACAGCTCCCGGGAGCAGTACTTC
TRBV5-4	TRBJ1-4	16	-	TRBD1	CASRQSTGGEDEKLFF	TGTGCCAGCAGGCAGTCCACAGGGGGCGAGGATGAAAAACTGTTTTTT
TRBV7-3	TRBJ2-1	22	-	TRBD2	CASSLIGGRLAGRHSFYNEQFF	TGTGCCAGCAGCTTAATCGGTGGTCGACTAGCGGGACGGCACTCCTTTTACAATGAGCAGTTCTTC
TRBV29-1	TRBJ1-1	10	few	-	CSVDIREAFF	TGCAGCGTTGACATAAGGGAAGCTTTCTTT
TRBV7-9	TRBJ1-2	13	-	-	CASSLAVGSGYTF	TGTGCCAGCAGCTTAGCGGTGGGGAGTGGCTACACCTTC
TRBV10-3	TRBJ2-7	15	-	TRBD2	CAIRGLAGRGYEQYF	TGTGCCATCCGAGGTCTAGCGGGGAGGGGGTACGAGCAGTACTTC
TRBV10-1	TRBJ2-2	14	-	-	CASSEEGRTGELFF	TGCGCCAGCAGTGAGGAGGGGAGGACCGGGGAGCTGTTTTTT
TRBV6-5	TRBJ2-2	13	-	-	CASSPWGGRELFF	TGTGCCAGCAGTCCCTGGGGTGGGAGGGAGCTGTTTTTT
TRBV5-4	TRBJ2-3	17	-	-	CASSLAPTGVSTDTQYF	TGTGCCAGCAGCTTGGCCCCCACGGGAGTGAGCACAGATACGCAGTATTTT
TRBV7-2	TRBJ1-2	15	-	-	CASSSPFIVRNGYTF	TGTGCCAGCAGCTCTCCATTCATTGTTCGTAATGGCTACACCTTC
TRBV6-5	TRBJ2-7	15	-	TRBD2	CASSQRLAGGYEQYF	TGTGCCAGCAGCCAAAGGCTAGCGGGAGGATACGAGCAGTACTTC
TRBV7-9	TRBJ2-1	12	-	-	CASSLASSEQFF	TGTGCCAGCAGCTTAGCGAGCAGTGAGCAGTTCTTC
TRBV7-7	TRBJ2-1	17	-	TRBD2	CASSPLGFAGDGDEQFF	TGTGCCAGCAGCCCCTTGGGATTTGCGGGAGATGGGGATGAGCAGTTCTTC
TRBV27	TRBJ1-1	14	-	TRBD1	CASKDQGANTEAFF	TGTGCCAGTAAAGACCAGGGGGCGAACACTGAAGCTTTCTTT